The present entry profiles one T cell receptor (beta chain) with its context. This clone was observed once. Its antigen is currently not known. Base qualities were left out, and no much larger clone turns up one base away. Library method: the immunoSEQ multiplex PCR assay. The hsTCRB Kit was used according to the manufacturer's protocol to amplify rearranged TCR beta chain sequences. TCRB libraries were sequenced on an Illumina MiSeq. As for the original processing: The kit vendor's proprietary platform handled demultiplexing, trimming and gene mapping. Drawn from immuneACCESS, this table holds only the in-frame rearrangements with V and J called that TCRdb kept. Clones are partly lost; checked studies trace under half to an unresolved V gene and leave the rest unexplained. D and trimming come from the DNA, and the V and J calls and clone size come from that table. The sample table holds 15,000 to 20,000 clones, of which 95% to 96% were seen once. The ten largest clones capture more than 3.5% of the sample.

The sample's time point label is to be understood as: baseline, week 1 (first vaccination visit). The sample's treatment or condition, from its label and the paper: pre-vaccination baseline after standard-of-care therapy. The donors had newly diagnosed IDH1-mutant astrocytomas of WHO grade 3 or 4 that showed loss of nuclear ATRX. The samples were drawn from NOA16, a multicentre, single-arm, open-label phase I trial in Germany that tested a mutant IDH1 peptide vaccine in humans for the first time. Visit V03 blood draws served as the baseline sample for immunogenicity testing. Genomic DNA for TCRB sequencing was isolated from EDTA blood with the DNeasy Blood and Tissue Kit. The germline V gene supplies CDR1 SGHRS and CDR2 YFSETQ. The CDR3, cysteine through phenylalanine, is 14 amino acids long. The read is trimmed to its CDR3 DNA, 42 bases read in frame from base 1. V lost 0 bases and J lost 7 bases; the stretch between them is 12 bases long.

The source of the sample is a study of a mutant IDH1 vaccine in newly diagnosed glioma (TCRdb year 2021). Looking at the study overall: Of the roughly 31 treated patients, about 62% were male and approximately 38% were female, and the mean age was roughly 40 years. Before enrollment, patients had received standard therapy of radiotherapy alone, temozolomide alone, or radiochemotherapy with temozolomide; most received the combination. Six visits were used for peripheral blood collection: V03 (baseline), V05, V07, V10, V12 and V13. Longitudinal TCRB deep sequencing was performed for fewer than 30 treated patients wherever samples were available for exploratory analyses. Results the study describes overall, beyond this receptor: According to the authors, sample limitations meant that analyses of patient blood samples could not be reproduced. Across multiple MHC alleles, vaccine-induced immune responses were seen in 85% to 95% of patients. Availability determined which PBMC samples were chosen for TCRB deep sequencing. Pseudoprogression appeared unrelated to alterations in the top peripheral T cell clonotypes detected by TCRB sequencing.

This receptor was taken from a woman aged 18-35 years with glioma. Some clones in this sample may be carry-over from other donors' samples. The specimen was peripheral blood mononuclear cells (PBMCs), collected from a glioma patient treated with radiotherapy, temozolomide or both. The rearranged segments are TRBV5-1 and TRBJ2-3; no D segment can be confidently identified. The sequenced DNA is TGCGCCAGCAGCTTGGCGATCGTGCCCTATACGCAGTATTTT. Translated, it gives CASSLAIVPYTQYF.